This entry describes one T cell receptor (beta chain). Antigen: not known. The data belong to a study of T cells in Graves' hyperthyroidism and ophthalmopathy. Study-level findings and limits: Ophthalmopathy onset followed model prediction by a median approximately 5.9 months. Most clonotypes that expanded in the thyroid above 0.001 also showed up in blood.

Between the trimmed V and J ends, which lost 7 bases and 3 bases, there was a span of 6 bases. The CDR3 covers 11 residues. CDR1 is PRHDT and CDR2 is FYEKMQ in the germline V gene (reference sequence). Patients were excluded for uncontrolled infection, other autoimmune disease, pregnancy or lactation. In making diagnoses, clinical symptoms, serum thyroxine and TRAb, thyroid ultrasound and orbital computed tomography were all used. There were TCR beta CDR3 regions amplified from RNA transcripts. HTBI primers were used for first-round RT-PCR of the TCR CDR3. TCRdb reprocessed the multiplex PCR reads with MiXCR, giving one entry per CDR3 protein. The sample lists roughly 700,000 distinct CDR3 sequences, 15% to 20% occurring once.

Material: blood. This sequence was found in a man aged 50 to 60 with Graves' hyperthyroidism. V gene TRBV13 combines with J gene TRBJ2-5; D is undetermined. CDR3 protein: CASIPEETQYF. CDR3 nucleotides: TGTGCCAGCATTCCCGAAGAGACCCAGTACTTC. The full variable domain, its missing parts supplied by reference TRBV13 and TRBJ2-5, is AAGVIQSPRHLIKEKRETATLKCYPIPRHDTVYWYQQGPGQDPQFLISFYEKMQSDKGSIPDRFSAQQFSDYHSELNMSSLELGDSALYFCASIPEETQYFGPGTRLLVL.